The rows below give T cell receptor beta chains drawn from one sample of a study of beta chain features in type 1 diabetes. The repertoire was sequenced with immunoSEQ multiplex PCR; TCRdb's copy has only in-frame clones and lacks some. The data contain hundreds of thousands of clones, approximately 11% of them singletons. The source material was naive CD4+ T cells from blood. These receptors came from a man under 40 with type 1 diabetes. Both conserved end residues are part of each CDR3. Fields, in order: clone size, J gene, V gene, CDR3 length, D gene, CDR3 protein, CDR3 DNA. D genes are given only for firm matches. Expanded clones are given a class, and other clones once, few, many or no size at all.

few TRBJ2-3 TRBV14 13 . CASSQDYTDTQYF TGTGCCAGCAGCCAAGACTACACAGATACGCAGTATTTT
few TRBJ1-2 TRBV18 14 . CASSPIESDYGYTF TGTGCCAGCTCACCAATAGAGTCTGACTATGGCTACACCTTC
. TRBJ1-1 TRBV20-1 11 TRBD1 CSALDRERTFF TGCAGTGCCCTGGACAGGGAAAGGACTTTCTTT
few TRBJ2-1 TRBV6-5 15 TRBD2 CASSYDGGALAEQFF TGTGCCAGCAGTTACGACGGGGGGGCTCTCGCTGAGCAGTTCTTC
. TRBJ1-5 TRBV7-2 15 . CASSLASHLNQPQHF TGTGCCAGCAGCTTAGCTAGCCACCTCAATCAGCCCCAGCATTTT
. TRBJ2-7 TRBV28 13 . CASIAGLSGEQYF TGTGCCAGCATTGCCGGCCTGAGCGGCGAGCAGTACTTC
few TRBJ2-2 TRBV9 16 TRBD2 CASSPYPGGPTGELFF TGTGCCAGCAGCCCTTATCCGGGGGGGCCCACCGGGGAGCTGTTTTTT
few TRBJ1-2 TRBV4-1 16 TRBD1 CASSRTGLTVKRGYTF TGCGCCAGCAGCCGGACAGGACTCACTGTGAAGAGGGGCTACACCTTC
. TRBJ2-2 TRBV5-1 13 TRBD1 CASGQGNTGELFF TGCGCCAGCGGACAGGGCAACACCGGGGAGCTGTTTTTT
few TRBJ2-1 TRBV9 16 TRBD1 CASSTGTGGDYNEQFF TGTGCCAGCAGCACCGGGACAGGGGGAGACTACAATGAGCAGTTCTTC
. TRBJ1-2 TRBV2 14 TRBD1 CASSPRGRQDGYTF TGTGCCAGCAGTCCCAGGGGGCGTCAAGACGGCTACACCTTC
. TRBJ2-1 TRBV30 15 TRBD2 CAWSGEPAGGNEQFF TGTGCCTGGAGTGGGGAACCAGCGGGGGGAAATGAGCAGTTCTTC
few TRBJ2-5 TRBV5-6 15 . CASSLGQAALGTQYF TGTGCCAGCAGCTTGGGGCAGGCCGCCCTCGGGACCCAGTACTTC